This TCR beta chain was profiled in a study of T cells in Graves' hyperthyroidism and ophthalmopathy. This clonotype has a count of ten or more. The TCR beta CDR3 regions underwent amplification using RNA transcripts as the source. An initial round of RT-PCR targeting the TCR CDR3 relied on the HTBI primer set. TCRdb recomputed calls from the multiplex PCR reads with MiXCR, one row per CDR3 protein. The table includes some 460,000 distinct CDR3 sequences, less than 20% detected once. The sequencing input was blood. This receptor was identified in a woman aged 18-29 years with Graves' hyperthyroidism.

CDR3 in DNA: TGTGCCAGCAGTCCACTAGAGGCATCCTACAATGAGCAGTTCTTC. Translation: CASSPLEASYNEQFF. The J gene is TRBJ2-1, the V gene TRBV28; D might be TRBD2 (5 bases). Trimming pared 5 bases from V and 1 base from J, leaving 12 bases between. Per germline, CDR1 MDHEN and CDR2 SYDVKM. The CDR3 spans 15 residues.